Given below is one T cell receptor (beta chain) in context. This clone's antigen is unknown. Base qualities are not recorded, but no much larger clone differs from it by a single base. The data are from a study of OX40 agonist ivuxolimab in advanced cancers. Notes on the research overall: Ivuxolimab, which targeted the costimulatory receptor OX40 (CD134), was an agonistic, fully human IgG2 monoclonal antibody. The monotherapy dose-escalation portion (N ≈ 57 patients) of the phase I ivuxolimab trial is reported in the paper. Prior anti-PD-1, anti-PD-L1 or anti-CTLA-4 therapy was permitted, and approximately 40% of dose-escalation patients had received checkpoint inhibitors. Intravenous ivuxolimab was administered to patients every 2 weeks at six dose levels: 0.01, 0.1, 0.3, 1.5, 3 and 10 mg/kg. The point of sequencing TCRbeta in the periphery was to test whether ivuxolimab changed TCR sequence diversity and drove clonal T-cell expansion. Three dose-escalation patients achieved partial responses, one with hepatocellular carcinoma and two with cutaneous melanoma. In the dose-escalation cohort, 75% to 90% of patients were male, and the mean age was around 65 years with a range of roughly 20 to 85. Of the approximately 50 dose-escalation patients, hepatocellular carcinoma was present in around 19, melanoma in around 15, renal cell carcinoma in 9 and head and neck cancer in 9. The research as a whole found: Which antigens the clonally expanded peripheral T cells were specific for was not determined. At doses from 0.1 to 3.0 mg/kg, clonal expansion was seen in both CD4+ and CD8+ blood T cells between baseline and week 6. Low levels of normalized T-cell clonal expansion were also shown by some nonresponding patients. After ivuxolimab, more expanded clones were found on average in CD8+ T cells than in CD4+ T cells. Partial responders in the 0.1-3.0 mg/kg groups had among the lowest normalized peripheral clonal expansion, especially among CD8+ T cells.

Genomic DNA was extracted from sorted cells for sequencing of the TCRbeta CDR3 region. The immunoSEQ Assay was used to sequence the TCRbeta CDR3 regions. Here the immuneACCESS table is served through TCRdb, limited to in-frame sequences with V and J called. Missing clones are a known gap in these copies; in checked studies unresolved V genes cover under half, and the rest lacks a known reason. This sample holds around 60,000 clones; around 84% were observed only once. The ten biggest clones cover approximately 1% of the sample. The trial excluded patients who had a history of autoimmune disease or who were on systemic immunosuppression. Peripheral blood for TCR sequencing was collected from all dose cohorts at baseline, on cycle 4 day 1, and on cycle 7 day 1. Samples came from an open-label, multicenter, first-in-human phase I dose-escalation trial of ivuxolimab. Adults with locally advanced or metastatic head and neck squamous cell, hepatocellular, melanoma or renal cell carcinoma were enrolled in the trial. Before TCR sequencing, CD4+ and CD8+ T cells were separately sorted from peripheral blood.

The CDR3 measures 14 amino acids from cysteine to phenylalanine. Left in the record is the CDR3 DNA by itself, 42 bases read in frame from the first base. Relative to germline, V is missing 5 bases and J is missing 5 bases, with 6 bases of the junction outside any gene match. The germline V gene (reference sequence) sets CDR1 to MNHEY and CDR2 to SMNVEV. The sample in question was CD4+ or CD8+ T cells sorted from blood, obtained in a trial of the OX40 agonist ivuxolimab. The chain was built from TRBV27 and TRBJ1-2; 9 bases in the middle match TRBD1. The sequence came from an adult with an advanced solid tumor such as melanoma, head and neck, liver or kidney cancer. The encoded CDR3 is CASSPQGAGYGYTF. The nucleotide sequence is TGTGCCAGCAGTCCACAGGGGGCTGGGTATGGCTACACCTTC.